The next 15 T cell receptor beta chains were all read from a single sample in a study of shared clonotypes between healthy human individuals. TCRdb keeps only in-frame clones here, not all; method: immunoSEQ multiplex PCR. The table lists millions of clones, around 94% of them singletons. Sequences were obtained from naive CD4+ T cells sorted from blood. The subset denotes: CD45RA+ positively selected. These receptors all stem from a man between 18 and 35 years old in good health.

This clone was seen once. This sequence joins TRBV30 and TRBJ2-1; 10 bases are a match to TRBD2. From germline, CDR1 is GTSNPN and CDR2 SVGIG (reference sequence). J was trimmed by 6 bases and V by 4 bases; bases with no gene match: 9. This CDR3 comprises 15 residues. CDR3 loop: CAWNSRLAGSNEQFF. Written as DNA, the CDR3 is TGTGCCTGGAATAGCCGACTAGCGGGCAGCAATGAGCAGTTCTTC.

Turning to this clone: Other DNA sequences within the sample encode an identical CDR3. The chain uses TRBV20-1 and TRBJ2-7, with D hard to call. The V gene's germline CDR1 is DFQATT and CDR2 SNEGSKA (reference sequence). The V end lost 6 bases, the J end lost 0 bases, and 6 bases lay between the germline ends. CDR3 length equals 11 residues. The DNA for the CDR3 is TGCAGTGCCCGGAGCTCCTACGAGCAGTACTTC. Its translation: CSARSSYEQYF.

The CDR3 region has the DNA TGTGCCAGCAGCAAGGGACCATCCTACGAGCAGTACTTC. Translated, it gives CASSKGPSYEQYF. V is TRBV6-5 and J is TRBJ2-7; D is possibly TRBD1 or TRBD2 (5 bases each). Trimming took off 6 bases at V and 1 base at J, with 10 bases between the two ends. This CDR3 region has 13 residues. Germline CDR1 reads MNHEY; CDR2 reads SVGAGI.

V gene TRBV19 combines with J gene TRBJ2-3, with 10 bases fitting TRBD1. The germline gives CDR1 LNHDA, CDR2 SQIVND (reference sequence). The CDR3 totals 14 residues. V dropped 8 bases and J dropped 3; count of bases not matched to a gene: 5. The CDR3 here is CASQRDRGTDTQYF. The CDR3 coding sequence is TGTGCCAGTCAACGGGACAGGGGAACAGATACGCAGTATTTT.

CDR3 sequence: CASSLAEGRRGYTF. In DNA, the CDR3 is TGCGCCAGCAGCTTGGCCGAGGGGCGCCGGGGCTACACCTTC. J is TRBJ1-2 and V is TRBV5-1, with TRBD1 as a possible D gene (5 bases). The V end was cut by 0 bases, the J end by 8 bases, with 14 bases between. The CDR3 extends over 14 amino acids. From germline, CDR1 is SGHRS and CDR2 YFSETQ.

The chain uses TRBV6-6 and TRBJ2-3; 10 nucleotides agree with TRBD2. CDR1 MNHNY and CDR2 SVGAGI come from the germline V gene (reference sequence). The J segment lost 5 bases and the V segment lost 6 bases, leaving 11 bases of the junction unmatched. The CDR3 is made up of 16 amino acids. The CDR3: CASSRTSGEGGDTQYF. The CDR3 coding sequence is TGTGCCAGCAGCCGGACTAGCGGTGAAGGTGGAGATACGCAGTATTTT.

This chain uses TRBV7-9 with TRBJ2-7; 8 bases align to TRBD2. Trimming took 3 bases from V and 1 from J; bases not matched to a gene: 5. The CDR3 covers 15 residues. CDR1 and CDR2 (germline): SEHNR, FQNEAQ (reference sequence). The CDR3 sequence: CASSLGLVGSYEQYF. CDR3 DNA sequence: TGTGCCAGCAGCTTGGGACTAGTTGGTTCCTACGAGCAGTACTTC.

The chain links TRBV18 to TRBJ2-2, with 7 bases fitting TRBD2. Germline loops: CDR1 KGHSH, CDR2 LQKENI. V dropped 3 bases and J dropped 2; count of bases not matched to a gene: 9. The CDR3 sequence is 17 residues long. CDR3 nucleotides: TGTGCCAGCTCACCCAACATAGCGGGTACAAACACCGGGGAGCTGTTTTTT. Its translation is CASSPNIAGTNTGELFF. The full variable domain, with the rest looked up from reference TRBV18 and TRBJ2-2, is NAGVMQNPRHLVRRRGQEARLRCSPMKGHSHVYWYRQLPEEGLKFMVYLQKENIIDESGMPKERFSAEFPKEGPSILRIQQVVRGDSAAYFCASSPNIAGTNTGELFFGEGSRLTVL.

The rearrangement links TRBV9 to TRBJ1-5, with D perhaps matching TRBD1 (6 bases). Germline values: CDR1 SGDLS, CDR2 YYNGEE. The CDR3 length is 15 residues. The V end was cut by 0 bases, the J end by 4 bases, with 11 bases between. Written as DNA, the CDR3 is TGTGCCAGCAGCGTAGATGGGACAAATAATCAGCCCCAGCATTTT. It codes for CASSVDGTNNQPQHF.

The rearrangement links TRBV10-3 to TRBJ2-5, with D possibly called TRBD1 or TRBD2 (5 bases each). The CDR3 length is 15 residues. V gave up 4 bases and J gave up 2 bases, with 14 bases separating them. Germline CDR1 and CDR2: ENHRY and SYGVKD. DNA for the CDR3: TGTGCCATCAGTGGCTCCGGGACGCTACAAGAGACCCAGTACTTC. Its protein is CAISGSGTLQETQYF.

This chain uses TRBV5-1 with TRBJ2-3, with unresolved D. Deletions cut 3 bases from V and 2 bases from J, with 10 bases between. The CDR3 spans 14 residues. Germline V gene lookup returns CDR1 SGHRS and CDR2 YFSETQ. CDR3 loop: CASSSGRVTDTQYF. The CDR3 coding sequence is TGCGCCAGCAGCTCCGGACGAGTCACAGATACGCAGTATTTT.

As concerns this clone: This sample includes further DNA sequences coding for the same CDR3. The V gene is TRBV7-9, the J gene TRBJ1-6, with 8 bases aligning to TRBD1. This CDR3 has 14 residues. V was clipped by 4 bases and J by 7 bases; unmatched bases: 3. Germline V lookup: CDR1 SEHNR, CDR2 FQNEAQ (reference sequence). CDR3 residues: CASSSGQGNSPLHF. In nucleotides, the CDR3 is TGTGCCAGCAGCTCCGGACAGGGAAATTCACCCCTCCACTTT.

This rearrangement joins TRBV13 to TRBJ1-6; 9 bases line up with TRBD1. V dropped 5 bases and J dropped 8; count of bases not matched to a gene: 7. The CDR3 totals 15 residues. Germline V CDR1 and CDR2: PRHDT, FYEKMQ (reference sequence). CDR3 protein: CASSKGQGFDSPLHF. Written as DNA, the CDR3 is TGTGCCAGCAGCAAGGGACAGGGTTTCGATTCACCCCTCCACTTT.

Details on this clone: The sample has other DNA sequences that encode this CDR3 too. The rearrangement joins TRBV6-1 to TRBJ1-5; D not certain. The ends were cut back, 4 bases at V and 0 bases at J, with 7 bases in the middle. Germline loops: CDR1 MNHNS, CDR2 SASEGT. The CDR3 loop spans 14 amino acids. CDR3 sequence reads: CASSGGYSNQPQHF. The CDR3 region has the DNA TGTGCCAGCAGTGGAGGATATAGCAATCAGCCCCAGCATTTT.

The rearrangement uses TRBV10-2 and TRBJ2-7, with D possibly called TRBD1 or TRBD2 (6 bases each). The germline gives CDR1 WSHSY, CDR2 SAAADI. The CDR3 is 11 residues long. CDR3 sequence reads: CVSGAPYEQYF. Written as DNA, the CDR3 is TGCGTTTCGGGGGCCCCCTACGAGCAGTACTTC.